A selection of T cell receptor beta chains follows, all from one sample in a study of blood T cell repertoires in COVID-19. Clones were sequenced by immunoSEQ multiplex PCR, and TCRdb holds only the in-frame ones, with some missing. This sample has 60,000 to 80,000 clones, with around nine tenths found just once. Material: peripheral blood. Receptors were obtained from a man in his sixties with acute or convalescent COVID-19. Both conserved end residues are part of each CDR3. The order of the fields is CDR3 length, V gene, clone size, CDR3 protein. Size is stated for part of the rows, as once, few or many counts, or as a class when the clone is expanded.

15,TRBV18,-,CASSPPGEGGQPQHF
19,TRBV5-1,-,CASSLEGQGGVLRAYEQYF
13,TRBV18,once,CASSPPGQVKAFF
14,TRBV5-1,-,CASSFQQGMAEAFF
16,TRBV19,-,CASSISSGGGYNEQFF
15,TRBV5-6,-,CASSLVQGNKNIQYF
15,TRBV11-2,-,CASRPGESMNTEAFF
18,TRBV2,-,CASSDTGGLALDSYEQYF
16,TRBV12-5,-,CASGFTGGQDTGELFF
17,TRBV9,-,CASSIGTGGRMNTEAFF
13,TRBV10-3,once,CANRDRGGDTQYF
12,TRBV28,-,CASSGPGWRPFF
15,TRBV19,-,CASSIGGGRADTQYF
15,TRBV10-3,-,CAIRRDSSYNSPLHF
12,TRBV30,-,CAWSDGRNEAFF
13,TRBV18,-,CASSPSAGNEQYF
15,TRBV6-5,-,CASSESGARYNEQFF
15,TRBV5-1,-,CASSLAFRGNTEAFF
15,TRBV6-5,-,CASSIDSRVKTEAFF
16,TRBV12-5,-,CASGLVLAGDHATQYF
13,TRBV27,-,CASSLTYRDGYTF
16,TRBV5-8,-,CASSLVFGAAGNTIYF
15,TRBV5-6,-,CASSLVRQSNEKLFF
14,TRBV19,-,CASTPGQGAYGYTF
13,TRBV5-1,-,CASRREGTDTQYF